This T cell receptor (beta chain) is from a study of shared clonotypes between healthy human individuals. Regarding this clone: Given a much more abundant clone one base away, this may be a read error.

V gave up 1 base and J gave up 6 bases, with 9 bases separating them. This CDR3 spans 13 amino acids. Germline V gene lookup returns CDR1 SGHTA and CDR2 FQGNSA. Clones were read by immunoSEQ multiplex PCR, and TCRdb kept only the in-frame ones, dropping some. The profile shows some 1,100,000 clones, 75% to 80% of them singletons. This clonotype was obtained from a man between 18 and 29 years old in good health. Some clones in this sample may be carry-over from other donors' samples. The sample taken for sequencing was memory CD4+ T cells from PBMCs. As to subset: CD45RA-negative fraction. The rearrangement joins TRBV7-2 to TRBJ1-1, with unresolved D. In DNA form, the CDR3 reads TGTGCCAGCAGCTTAGGGGGAATGGCTGAAGCTTTCTTT. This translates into CASSLGGMAEAFF.